This T cell receptor beta chain was sequenced in a study of cytomegalovirus exposure and HLA in healthy donors. Whole-study findings and limits: Across donors, most TCRs were seen rarely, yet some public ones were widespread. CMV antigen specificity was confirmed in vitro for a few CMV-associated chains. For cytomegalovirus status, the classifier reportedly gave diagnoses with high specificity and sensitivity.

Separation from the roughly 700-subject first cohort characterized the 120-subject validation cohort, to which the donors belonged. The protocol was immunoSEQ multiplex PCR, while the TCRdb copy is restricted to in-frame clones and leaves out a portion. The profile shows more than 200,000 clones, less than 95% of them singletons. About this clone itself: Its antigen remains unknown. At the DNA level, this CDR3 is encoded by other sequences in the same sample as well.

CDR3 length: 11 amino acids. Trimming removed 1 base at V and 6 bases at J, with 4 bases between. Looked up from germline, CDR1 is DFQATT and CDR2 is SNEGSKA (reference sequence). J is TRBJ2-1 and V is TRBV20-1; no reliable D call. The receptor's source is a woman in her 30s in good health and CMV-seronegative. The sequenced sample was PBMCs. The CDR3 region is CSARVVNEQFF. Here the CDR3 DNA reads TGCAGTGCTAGAGTAGTCAATGAGCAGTTCTTC.